The 21 T cell receptor beta chains given below trace back to one sample, sequenced in a study of technical replicates of blood from a handful of donors. Assay used: immunoSEQ multiplex PCR; TCRdb lists only in-frame clones, some missing. There are around 80,000 clones in the sample; approximately 98% occur only once, and around 0.2% lies in the top ten. The sample consisted of T cells isolated from PBMCs. These receptors all come from a human donor in good health.

The genes are TRBV20-1 and TRBJ2-1; D call uncertain. CDR1 DFQATT and CDR2 SNEGSKA come from the germline V gene (reference sequence). The CDR3 is 10 residues long. With 3 bases removed from V and 9 bases from J, the gap between germline ends came to 6 bases. CDR3 region: CSASVVEQFF. In DNA form, the CDR3 reads TGCAGTGCTAGTGTAGTTGAGCAGTTCTTC.

The rearrangement uses TRBV6-5 and TRBJ2-1, with D maybe TRBD2 (6 bases). V lost 0 bases and J lost 7, with 13 bases in between. Germline lookup yields CDR1 MNHEY and CDR2 SVGAGI. There are 15 residues in the CDR3. The CDR3 DNA sequence: TGTGCCAGCAGTTACTCAGAAGGACTACGTAATGAGCAGTTCTTC. It encodes CASSYSEGLRNEQFF.

This chain links TRBV7-7 with TRBJ2-1; the match to TRBD2 covers 8 bases. Trimming removed 5 bases from V and 9 bases from J; junction bases left unmatched: 6. CDR1 is SSHAT and CDR2 is FNYEAQ in the germline V gene (reference sequence). This CDR3 spans 13 amino acids. CDR3 coding DNA: TGTGCCAGCAGCCTCGGAGCGGGAGTTGAGCAGTTCTTC. Protein sequence: CASSLGAGVEQFF. The complete variable domain, with remaining parts taken from reference TRBV7-7 and TRBJ2-1, reads GAGVSQSPRYKVTKRGQDVTLRCDPISSHATLYWYQQALGQGPEFLTYFNYEAQPDKSGLPSDRFSAERPEGSISTLTIQRTEQRDSAMYRCASSLGAGVEQFFGPGTRLTVL.

The chain is built from TRBV9 and TRBJ2-5; D gene ambiguous. Germline V gene lookup returns CDR1 SGDLS and CDR2 YYNGEE. The CDR3 runs 15 residues. Trimming shortened V by 4 bases and J by 4 bases, and 17 bases separated the two germline ends. In nucleotides, the CDR3 is TGTGCCAGCAGCCCTAATGACCTAGAGCGAGAGACCCAGTACTTC. Translating it yields CASSPNDLERETQYF.

This clone was recorded only once. This rearrangement joins TRBV25-1 to TRBJ2-7; D is uncertain. The CDR3 is 14 residues long. Germline CDR1 is MGHDK and CDR2 is SYGVNS. V lost 5 bases to trimming and J lost 2 bases, with 13 bases between them. The CDR3 coding sequence is TGTGCCAGCAGTACGGGTTACCCTCCCTACGAGCAGTACTTC. Translated: CASSTGYPPYEQYF.

The chain is built from TRBV5-1 and TRBJ2-3, with TRBD2 identical over 7 bases. Trimming removed 4 bases from V and 2 bases from J; junction bases left unmatched: 1. This CDR3 region has 13 residues. Germline CDR1 reads SGHRS; CDR2 reads YFSETQ. CDR3 bases: TGCGCCAGCAGCGGGGACTACACAGATACGCAGTATTTT. This encodes CASSGDYTDTQYF.

The chain has TRBV9 and TRBJ2-7; TRBD2 aligns across 9 bases. V shed 3 bases, J shed 4 bases, and the junction held 11 bases outside the gene matches. The CDR3 sequence is 16 residues long. The germline gives CDR1 SGDLS, CDR2 YYNGEE. The CDR3 spells CASSDSWTSASYEQYF. CDR3 nucleotides: TGTGCCAGCAGCGACTCCTGGACTAGCGCGTCGTACGAGCAGTACTTC.

V usage is TRBV4-2 and J usage is TRBJ2-1; the D is unclear. CDR1 is LGHNA, CDR2 YNFKEQ, per germline. The CDR3 length is 16 residues. The germline V and J ends were trimmed by 0 bases and 8 bases, with 17 bases remaining between them. The CDR3 reads CASSQDRSYNGYEQFF. The CDR3 DNA reads TGTGCCAGCAGCCAAGATAGGAGTTACAATGGGTATGAGCAGTTCTTC.

This clone was detected a few times. The V and J genes are TRBV7-9 and TRBJ2-3; TRBD2 matches at 9 bases. Germline CDR1 SEHNR, CDR2 FQNEAQ (reference sequence). V was pared by 4 bases and J by 4 bases, with 3 bases of the junction left unmatched. The CDR3 length is 14 residues. The CDR3 region has the DNA TGTGCCAGCAGCTACGCGGGAGGGGCAGATACGCAGTATTTT. It codes for CASSYAGGADTQYF.

V usage is TRBV10-3 and J usage is TRBJ2-7; a possible D gene is TRBD2 (6 bases). Germline V gene lookup returns CDR1 ENHRY and CDR2 SYGVKD. Trimming stripped 8 bases from V and 3 bases from J, with 14 bases between. CDR3 length: 13 residues. The CDR3 coding sequence is TGTGCCATCGCCCCGACGGGAGACTACGAGCAGTACTTC. This sequence encodes CAIAPTGDYEQYF.

The chain couples TRBV5-6 to TRBJ2-1; the D gene is possibly TRBD1 (6 bases). V lost 0 bases and J 2 bases, leaving 9 bases between the germline ends. CDR1 and CDR2 (germline): SGHDT, YYEEEE. The CDR3 spans 15 residues. CDR3 DNA: TGTGCCAGCAGCTTGGAGTGGACAGCCTACAATGAGCAGTTCTTC. Translating it yields CASSLEWTAYNEQFF. The full variable domain, completed using reference TRBV5-6 and TRBJ2-1, is DAGVTQSPTHLIKTRGQQVTLRCSPKSGHDTVSWYQQALGQGPQFIFQYYEEEERQRGNFPDRFSGHQFPNYSSELNVNALLLGDSALYLCASSLEWTAYNEQFFGPGTRLTVL.

The V and J genes are TRBV5-6 and TRBJ1-2; a weak D match, TRBD1 (5 bases). V was trimmed by 4 bases and J by 8 bases, leaving 12 bases between them. The CDR3 has 12 amino acids. The germline CDR1 and CDR2 sequences are SGHDT and YYEEEE. The DNA of the CDR3 is TGTGCCAGCAGCGGCTGGGGCAGGGGCTACACCTTC. Its protein is CASSGWGRGYTF.

The V call is TRBV2, the J call TRBJ2-7; TRBD2 might be the D (5 bases). V gave up 5 bases and J gave up 3 bases, with 20 bases separating them. The CDR3 contains 16 residues. Per the germline V gene, CDR1 is SNHLY and CDR2 is FYNNEI. CDR3 in DNA: TGTGCCAGCAGTAAGGGAGCCCCCACTGGGGACTACGAGCAGTACTTC. Protein: CASSKGAPTGDYEQYF.

The gene calls are TRBV4-1 and TRBJ1-4; D gene ambiguous. This CDR3 contains 13 residues. Germline CDR1 reads MGHRA; CDR2 reads YSYEKL. Between the trimmed V and J ends, which lost 3 bases and 5 bases, there was a span of 7 bases. CDR3 loop: CASSQGLNEKLFF. CDR3 DNA: TGCGCCAGCAGCCAGGGCTTAAATGAAAAACTGTTTTTT.

This clone was seen just once. The J gene is TRBJ2-5, the V gene TRBV6-1; a possible D gene is TRBD1 (5 bases). Germline CDR1 MNHNS, CDR2 SASEGT. The CDR3 sequence is 14 residues long. V lost 1 base and J 5 bases, leaving 11 bases between the germline ends. The CDR3 nucleotides read TGTGCCAGCAGTGAAGTAAAGGGGTGGGAGACCCAGTACTTC. This translates into CASSEVKGWETQYF.

The chain combines TRBV7-2 with TRBJ2-3, with a possible D match to TRBD1 (5 bases). CDR1 and CDR2 (germline): SGHTA, FQGNSA. The CDR3 covers 15 residues. Trimming removed 0 bases at V and 1 base at J, with 8 bases between. The CDR3 bases are TGTGCCAGCAGCTTAGCCGTAGGGGGCACAGATACGCAGTATTTT. Translating gives CASSLAVGGTDTQYF.

The CDR3 region is CASSLGLYNEQFF. In DNA form, the CDR3 reads TGCGCCAGCAGCTTGGGACTCTACAATGAGCAGTTCTTC. The V call is TRBV5-1, the J call TRBJ2-1; D is unresolved. V was cut by 0 bases and J by 3 bases, with 4 bases left in between. This CDR3 spans 13 amino acids. CDR1 is SGHRS, CDR2 YFSETQ, per germline.

The rearrangement joins TRBV30 to TRBJ2-1, with a tentative D call TRBD2 (6 bases). CDR3 size: 13 residues. V was trimmed by 1 base and J by 6 bases, leaving 10 bases between them. Germline lookup yields CDR1 GTSNPN and CDR2 SVGIG (reference sequence). CDR3 DNA: TGTGCCTGGAGTGGGGACTGGGGCAATGAGCAGTTCTTC. It yields the protein CAWSGDWGNEQFF.

This clone was detected once. This chain links TRBV19 with TRBJ1-2, with unresolved D. The germline V gene encodes CDR1 LNHDA and CDR2 SQIVND (reference sequence). Trimming took off 2 bases at V and 3 bases at J, with 13 bases between the two ends. The CDR3 is 15 amino acids. CDR3 DNA: TGTGCCAGTAGTATAACAGTTGGGCACTACTATGGCTACACCTTC. Residues: CASSITVGHYYGYTF.

V is TRBV30 and J is TRBJ1-2, with TRBD1 identical over 7 bases. CDR1 and CDR2 from the germline V gene are GTSNPN and SVGIG (reference sequence). The CDR3 has 14 amino acids. With V trimmed by 4 bases and J by 3 bases, 8 bases remained unmatched. The CDR3 DNA follows: TGTGCCTGGACACCCGACAGGGTGGACTATGGCTACACCTTC. Residues: CAWTPDRVDYGYTF.

This chain uses TRBV5-6 with TRBJ2-1, with D unresolved. V was trimmed by 1 base and J by 9 bases, leaving 5 bases between them. CDR3 length: 11 residues. The V gene's germline CDR1 is SGHDT and CDR2 YYEEEE. The DNA for the CDR3 is TGTGCCAGCAGCTTGTACGGTGAGCAGTTCTTC. Its translation: CASSLYGEQFF.